This T cell receptor beta chain was documented in a study of identical twins. Study findings and constraints: The study drew conclusions from cross-sectional statistical analysis, not from following the same donors. Possibly, invariant MAIT and iNKT cells partly confounded zero-insertion analyses.

Healthy Caucasians made up all donors. Germline V gene data show CDR1 as MDHEN and CDR2 as SYDVKM. J gave up 5 bases and V 8 bases, and 6 bases lay outside the gene matches. CDR3 length: 13 residues. With respect to this clonotype: The antigen is not known.

TCRdb reprocessed the 5' RACE reads via MiXCR and lists one record per CDR3 protein. The table includes about 690,000 distinct CDR3 sequences, approximately 6.1% detected once. The rearrangement joins TRBV28 to TRBJ1-5, with 7 bases identical to TRBD1. The TCR was taken from a man younger than 35 in good health. The sequenced sample consisted of naive T cells sorted from blood. CDR3 coding DNA: TGTGCCAGCGTCAGGGGGGCGGATCAGCCCCAGCATTTT. It yields the protein CASVRGADQPQHF.